The T cell receptor beta chain under discussion was sequenced for a study of T cell repertoires in cytomegalovirus infection. Study results and limitations: People with CMV and the relevant HLA were identified by cumulative public TCR beta family frequency.

The CDR3 is 17 residues long. Looked up from germline, CDR1 is MNHEY and CDR2 is SVGAGI. The V gene lost 0 bases and the J gene lost 0 bases, with 15 bases spanning the gap. Remarks on this clonotype: The antigen remains undetermined.

Each CDR3 protein is one row after TCRdb ran MiXCR on the reads. The sample carries about half a million distinct CDR3 sequences, more than 30% recorded once. The gene calls are TRBV6-5 and TRBJ2-7, with D perhaps matching TRBD2 (6 bases). The specimen comprised cultured PBMCs, sampled from culture after CMV antigen stimulation. The TCR comes from a human donor in good health (CMV status not recorded). Some clones in this sample may be carry-over from other donors' samples. The CDR3 DNA follows: TGTGCCAGCAGTTACTCTTTGGGAAGTAGCGGCTCCTACGAGCAGTACTTC. It translates to CASSYSLGSSGSYEQYF.